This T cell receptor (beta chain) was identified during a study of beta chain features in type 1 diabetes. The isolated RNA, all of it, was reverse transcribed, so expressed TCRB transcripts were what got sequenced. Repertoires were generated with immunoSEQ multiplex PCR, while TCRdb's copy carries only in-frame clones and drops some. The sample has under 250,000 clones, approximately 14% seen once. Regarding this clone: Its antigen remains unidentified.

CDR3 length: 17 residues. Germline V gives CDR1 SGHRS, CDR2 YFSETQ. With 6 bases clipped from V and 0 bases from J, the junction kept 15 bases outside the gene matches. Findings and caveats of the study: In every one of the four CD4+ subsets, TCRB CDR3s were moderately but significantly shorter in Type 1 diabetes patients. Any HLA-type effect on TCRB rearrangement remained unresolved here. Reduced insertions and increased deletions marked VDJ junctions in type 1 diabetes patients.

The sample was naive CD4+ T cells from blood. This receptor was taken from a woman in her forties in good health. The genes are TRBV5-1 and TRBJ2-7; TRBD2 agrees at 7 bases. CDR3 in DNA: TGCGCCAGCACCCGGTGGTCTGGGGGAGGGTCCTCCTACGAGCAGTACTTC. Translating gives CASTRWSGGGSSYEQYF.